These 21 T cell receptor beta chains originate from one sample sequenced in a study of post-analysis software for immune sequencing data. Study-wide results and limits: Five or six TRBV segments appeared more often in patients than in controls, and TRBV5-6, TRBV5-1 and TRBV20-1 were among these.

Prepared TCR beta cDNA libraries contained unique molecular identifiers. TCRdb re-analysed the PCR reads in MiXCR, keeping a single row per CDR3 protein. The sample records around 400,000 distinct CDR3 sequences, roughly 38% being singletons. Antigens of these TCRs are unknown. Sequenced material: blood. The receptors shown here come from a girl under 18 with multiple sclerosis.

This chain uses TRBV5-1 with TRBJ2-1, with 8 bases that match TRBD2. Germline loops: CDR1 SGHRS, CDR2 YFSETQ. The CDR3 has 15 residues. The V segment lost 3 bases and the J segment 5 bases; nucleotides outside the gene matches: 7. CDR3 protein: CASSYSAGVNNEQFF. DNA for the CDR3: TGCGCCAGCAGCTATTCAGCGGGGGTGAACAATGAGCAGTTCTTC.

Only one count was recorded for this clonotype. The chain couples TRBV12-3 or TRBV12-4 to TRBJ1-2; D not resolved. CDR3 length equals 14 residues. Deletions cut 1 base from V and 7 bases from J, with 13 bases between. For the CDR3, the DNA is TGTGCCAGCAGTTTAGTTCCGGGGAGGAGTGGCTACACCTTC. This codes for CASSLVPGRSGYTF.

This clonotype occurred a few times. The chain employs TRBV20-1 and TRBJ1-2; D is unclear. Germline lookup yields CDR1 DFQATT and CDR2 SNEGSKA (reference sequence). The CDR3 consists of 15 residues. The V end lost 0 bases, the J end lost 5 bases, and 16 bases lay between the germline ends. This CDR3 reads CSARDPGSPAYGYTF. DNA for the CDR3: TGCAGTGCTAGAGACCCAGGTTCACCTGCTTATGGCTACACCTTC.

The chain is built from TRBV20-1 and TRBJ1-2; maybe TRBD1 (5 bases). Germline loops: CDR1 DFQATT, CDR2 SNEGSKA (reference sequence). V shed 3 bases and J shed 4 bases, with 9 bases lying between them. The CDR3 runs 12 residues. The CDR3 sequence: CSARGVAYGYTF. The CDR3 DNA is TGCAGTGCTAGGGGGGTGGCCTATGGCTACACCTTC.

The V call is TRBV28, the J call TRBJ2-7, with D hard to call. CDR3 length equals 14 residues. Germline-derived CDR1 and CDR2 are MDHEN and SYDVKM. The germline V and J ends were trimmed by 2 bases and 1 base, with 9 bases remaining between them. The CDR3 reads CASSLPGPSYEQYF. CDR3 nucleotides: TGTGCCAGCAGTTTACCCGGACCGTCCTACGAGCAGTACTTC.

The gene calls are TRBV7-2 and TRBJ2-5; 9 bases align to TRBD1. This CDR3 contains 15 residues. V was pared by 5 bases and J by 7 bases, with 11 bases of the junction left unmatched. The germline CDR1 and CDR2 sequences are SGHTA and FQGNSA. The CDR3 DNA reads TGTGCCAGCAGCCTATTACCGAAGACAGGGGGGACCCAGTACTTC. Translation: CASSLLPKTGGTQYF.

On this clonotype itself: At one of its ends the junction is not consistent with the germline gene, which may arise from a read error. The chain combines TRBV3-1 with TRBJ2-7, with 9 bases that match TRBD1. The CDR3 runs to 12 residues. Germline V gene data show CDR1 as LGHDT and CDR2 as YNNKEL (reference sequence). CDR3 sequence (DNA): TGTGCCGGCAGCCCACAGGGGGCTGGGCAGTACTTC. Encoded protein: CAGSPQGAGQYF.

The chain is built from TRBV14 and TRBJ2-1, with D perhaps TRBD1 (5 bases). Per germline, CDR1 SGHDN and CDR2 FVKESK. The germline V and J ends were trimmed by 2 bases and 8 bases, with 10 bases remaining between them. CDR3 length equals 13 residues. CDR3 residues: CASSQTLGHEQFF. The CDR3, as DNA: TGTGCCAGCAGCCAAACCCTGGGGCATGAGCAGTTCTTC.

The chain employs TRBV7-9 and TRBJ2-5; tentative D call: TRBD2 (5 bases). The J call may be mistaken, given a closer DNA end match to TRBJ2-7. Germline assignment: CDR1 SEHNR and CDR2 FQNEAQ (reference sequence). The CDR3 loop spans 12 amino acids. CDR3 sequence: CASGGFTYEQYF. In DNA, the CDR3 is TGTGCCAGCGGAGGCTTCACCTACGAGCAGTACTTC.

This clonotype was seen once. The gene calls are TRBV10-1 and TRBJ1-2; D perhaps matches TRBD1 (5 bases). V lost 2 bases and J 3 bases, leaving 7 bases between the germline ends. There are 13 residues in the CDR3. In germline, CDR1 is WNHNN, CDR2 SYGVQD (reference sequence). The CDR3 region has the DNA TGCGCCAGCAGTGAGGGCAGGGACTATGGCTACACCTTC. Translated: CASSEGRDYGYTF.

The rearrangement links TRBV3-1 to TRBJ2-7; no reliable D call. Germline CDR1 and CDR2: LGHDT and YNNKEL (reference sequence). The CDR3 has 12 residues. Trimming stripped 1 base from V and 5 bases from J, with 6 bases between. The CDR3 spells CASSQGRDEQYF. For the CDR3, the DNA is TGTGCCAGCAGCCAAGGTAGGGACGAGCAGTACTTC.

The genes are TRBV18 and TRBJ2-2; the match to TRBD2 covers 10 bases. The CDR3 length is 18 residues. Germline V CDR1 and CDR2: KGHSH, LQKENI. V shed 0 bases and J 0 bases; nucleotides not matched to a gene: 4. This chain's CDR3 is CASSPPASGGANTGELFF. The CDR3 DNA reads as TGTGCCAGCTCACCACCCGCTAGCGGGGGAGCGAACACCGGGGAGCTGTTTTTT.

This clonotype was observed a handful of times. The chain employs TRBV12-3 or TRBV12-4 and TRBJ2-5; D is possibly TRBD2 (5 bases). The V end lost 8 bases, the J end lost 7 bases, and 20 bases lay between the germline ends. The CDR3 has 14 amino acids. Here the CDR3 DNA reads TGTGCCAGCCGCCCTGATGGGAGTCGCGGGACCCAGTACTTC. Protein: CASRPDGSRGTQYF.

The V and J genes are TRBV3-1 and TRBJ2-5; D gene unclear. CDR1 LGHDT and CDR2 YNNKEL come from the germline V gene (reference sequence). V lost 2 bases, J lost 5 bases, and 6 bases lay in between. This CDR3 region has 12 residues. In DNA, the CDR3 is TGTGCCAGCAGCCAAATGGAGGAGACCCAGTACTTC. Translation gives CASSQMEETQYF.

V gene TRBV7-2 combines with J gene TRBJ2-5, with D possibly being TRBD2 (7 bases). Trimming took off 5 bases at V and 0 bases at J, with 16 bases between the two ends. Germline CDR1 and CDR2: SGHTA and FQGNSA. The CDR3 is 16 amino acids. The CDR3 DNA sequence: TGTGCCAGCAGCCCCCGCGGGGGCTGGTACCAAGAGACCCAGTACTTC. It yields the protein CASSPRGGWYQETQYF.

Regarding this clonotype: Germline and junction disagree at one end, which may indicate a read error. The rearrangement joins TRBV12-3 or TRBV12-4 to TRBJ1-1; 8 positions match TRBD1. The CDR3 is 14 amino acids. The CDR3 nucleotides are TGTGCCGGCAGCGTCGACAGGGGAAACACTGAAGCTTTCTTT. Translating gives CAGSVDRGNTEAFF.

The V call is TRBV28, the J call TRBJ1-1; D might be TRBD1 (5 bases). This CDR3 is built from 14 residues. V was cut by 5 bases and J by 4 bases, with 14 bases left in between. Germline values: CDR1 MDHEN, CDR2 SYDVKM. CDR3 sequence: CASSPPGGGTEAFF. DNA for the CDR3: TGTGCCAGCAGTCCCCCGGGGGGGGGCACTGAAGCTTTCTTT.

The CDR3 DNA reads TGTGCCAGCAGCTCAAACTTTGGGGTGGGCACAGATACGCAGTATTTT. Its protein is CASSSNFGVGTDTQYF. The chain recombines TRBV11-2 with TRBJ2-3; D is unclear. Germline V CDR1 and CDR2: SGHAT, FQNNGV. With 4 bases removed from V and 1 base from J, the gap between germline ends came to 15 bases. The CDR3 covers 16 residues.

V gene TRBV11-2 combines with J gene TRBJ1-2; 9 bases are a match to TRBD1. After removal of 4 bases from V and 7 bases from J, the junction contained 10 bases not matched to a gene. This CDR3 contains 15 residues. CDR1 is SGHAT and CDR2 is FQNNGV in the germline V gene. In DNA, the CDR3 is TGTGCCAGCAGCTCCCGCTTCACAGGGGGCTCTGGCTACACCTTC. Its protein product is CASSSRFTGGSGYTF.

The rearrangement joins TRBV5-1 to TRBJ2-4; D may be TRBD2 (6 bases). The tail of the sequence fits TRBJ2-5 better, so the J call may be wrong. The CDR3 loop spans 14 amino acids. Germline V lookup: CDR1 SGHRS, CDR2 YFSETQ. CDR3 sequence reads: CASSLALAGETQYF. In nucleotides, the CDR3 is TGCGCCAGCAGCTTGGCACTAGCCGGGGAGACCCAGTACTTC.

The chain has TRBV6-5 and TRBJ2-7; TRBD1 matches at 9 bases. V was clipped by 1 base and J by 6 bases; unmatched bases: 7. This CDR3 has 15 residues. CDR1 is MNHEY and CDR2 is SVGAGI in the germline V gene. As DNA, the CDR3 is TGTGCCAGCAGTTACTGCCGACAGGGGGTTACCGAGCAGTACTTC. Encoded protein: CASSYCRQGVTEQYF.